The clone carrying this TCR beta chain has ten or more counts. What it recognizes is unknown. Trimming left V 1 base short and J 5 bases short, with 15 bases between. The germline gives CDR1 MNHEY, CDR2 SVGEGT. CDR3 length: 16 amino acids. The data derive from a study of response to subunit inactivated influenza vaccine. Study-wide results and caveats: The study's authors posited that every seasonal influenza vaccination enlists few new T cells.

Each CDR3 protein gets one entry after TCRdb re-called the RT-PCR reads with MiXCR. Here the sample spans roughly 500,000 distinct CDR3 sequences, approximately 15% being singletons. This sequence joins TRBV6-2 or TRBV6-3 and TRBJ2-4; D ambiguous. Source: CD4+ T cells sorted from PBMCs, taken around 25 months after vaccination. The TCR originated in a man aged 45 to 70 who received an inactivated influenza vaccine. Written as DNA, the CDR3 is TGTGCCAGCAGTTACTTTTATCCCTCCCGGGAAAACATTCAGTACTTC. Translation: CASSYFYPSRENIQYF.